This TCR beta chain came from a study of Ad26.COV2.S vaccination and SARS-CoV-2 variants. Overall study: Each vaccinee took Ad26.COV2.S intramuscularly, once or twice 56 days apart.

The CDR3 is made up of 16 amino acids. Germline V lookup: CDR1 SNHLY, CDR2 FYNNEI. Losses at the gene ends were 4 bases for V and 2 bases for J; bases not matched to a gene: 7. Here immunoSEQ multiplex PCR was the method, and the copy in TCRdb shows in-frame clones only, minus some. The data show 290,000 or so clones, approximately 89% seen once. The sample's treatment: some 20 received Ad26.COV2.S at low or high dose, single or two shots; 5 received placebo; per-sample allocation not given. Collection of the samples took place on day 63 after the first injection of vaccine or placebo. This vaccine is an Ad26 vector that expresses the Wuhan-strain SARS-CoV-2 spike.

The clonotype originates from a person between 18 and 65 years old who received the Ad26.COV2.S COVID-19 vaccine or a placebo. Sequences were derived from peripheral blood, sampled in a trial of Ad26.COV2.S vaccine versus placebo. The rearrangement uses TRBV2 and TRBJ2-5, with 10 bases aligning to TRBD2. CDR3 bases: TGTGCCAGCAGTGGAGCCGGGACTAGCGCGCAAGAGACCCAGTACTTC. The encoded protein is CASSGAGTSAQETQYF.